These 20 T cell receptor beta chains came from one sample sequenced in a study of beta chain features in type 1 diabetes. Study conclusions and caveats: Moderate yet significant TCRB CDR3 shortening was seen in Type 1 diabetes patients in all four CD4+ subsets.

These receptors' targets are unknown. Isolated RNA was reverse transcribed in full, so expressed TCRB transcripts were sequenced. Repertoires were generated with immunoSEQ multiplex PCR, while TCRdb's copy carries only in-frame clones and drops some. The sample holds 300,000 to 400,000 clones, 9.6% seen once. The sample taken for sequencing was central memory CD4+ T cells from blood. All receptors come from a man aged 25 to 40 with type 1 diabetes.

In regard to this clone: This probably arose from a read error, given a far larger clone one base away. The sample holds other DNA sequences that translate to the same CDR3. V gene TRBV27 combines with J gene TRBJ2-6, with a weak D call TRBD1 (6 bases). V shed 4 bases and J shed 2 bases, with 12 bases lying between them. Germline CDR1 and CDR2: MNHEY and SMNVEV (reference sequence). This CDR3 spans 16 amino acids. CDR3 sequence: CASSSIGQTGANVLTF. In DNA, the CDR3 is TGTGCCAGCAGTTCGATCGGACAGACTGGGGCCAACGTCCTGACTTTC.

This clone was seen more than once but under ten times. The chain recombines TRBV6-1 with TRBJ2-1, with a possible D match to TRBD1 (5 bases). Germline V lookup: CDR1 MNHNS, CDR2 SASEGT. The CDR3 loop spans 14 amino acids. The germline V and J ends were trimmed by 8 bases and 3 bases, with 14 bases remaining between them. The CDR3 DNA reads as TGTGCCAGCGAGGAAGGGGAATACTACAATGAGCAGTTCTTC. Translated, it gives CASEEGEYYNEQFF.

The chain combines TRBV5-5 with TRBJ2-1; maybe TRBD1 (6 bases). The V gene's germline CDR1 is SGHKS and CDR2 YYEKEE (reference sequence). The CDR3 consists of 12 residues. V was trimmed by 4 bases and J by 11 bases, leaving 13 bases between them. CDR3 in amino acids: CASSTTGYQQFF. CDR3 sequence (DNA): TGTGCCAGCAGCACGACAGGATACCAGCAGTTCTTC.

The rearrangement links TRBV9 to TRBJ2-5, with TRBD1 matching over 7 bases. This CDR3 is built from 14 residues. Germline lookup yields CDR1 SGDLS and CDR2 YYNGEE. The V segment lost 2 bases and the J segment 5 bases; nucleotides outside the gene matches: 6. CDR3 amino acids: CASSVNRGRETQYF. The DNA for the CDR3 is TGTGCCAGCAGCGTGAACAGGGGTCGGGAGACCCAGTACTTC.

This chain links TRBV5-1 with TRBJ2-3, with D possibly being TRBD1 (6 bases). CDR1 and CDR2 (germline): SGHRS, YFSETQ. The CDR3 spans 14 residues. The germline V and J ends were trimmed by 0 bases and 5 bases, with 10 bases remaining between them. CDR3 bases: TGCGCCAGCAGCTTGGCCGGGACACAAGATACGCAGTATTTT. It yields the protein CASSLAGTQDTQYF.

CDR3 in DNA: TGTGCCACGGAAAGACAGGGGGCGGTTGGCAATCAGCCCCAGCATTTT. This translates into CATERQGAVGNQPQHF. The chain employs TRBV28 and TRBJ1-5; 10 bases map to TRBD1. In germline, CDR1 is MDHEN, CDR2 SYDVKM. J was trimmed by 2 bases and V by 10 bases; bases with no gene match: 11. This CDR3 contains 16 residues.

The rearrangement uses TRBV7-2 and TRBJ2-7, with D possibly called TRBD1 or TRBD2 (5 bases each). V lost 6 bases and J lost 5, with 17 bases in between. CDR3 length: 14 amino acids. Germline V gives CDR1 SGHTA, CDR2 FQGNSA. The CDR3 here is CASSQMGVQNEQYF. The CDR3 DNA reads as TGTGCCAGCAGTCAAATGGGGGTCCAAAACGAGCAGTACTTC.

This clone was recorded a few times. This sequence joins TRBV4-3 and TRBJ1-5; D remains ambiguous. The V and J ends lost 2 bases and 5 bases respectively, with 13 bases between them. The CDR3 runs 15 residues. The germline gives CDR1 LGHNA, CDR2 YSLEER. The CDR3 bases are TGCGCCAGCAGCCAATCTTCGGCCATCGATCAGCCCCAGCATTTT. Protein: CASSQSSAIDQPQHF.

The gene calls are TRBV9 and TRBJ1-1, with 9 bases identical to TRBD1. Germline CDR1 SGDLS, CDR2 YYNGEE. With 3 bases clipped from V and 5 bases from J, the junction kept 5 bases outside the gene matches. This CDR3 is 14 amino acids long. The CDR3 is CASSEGQGGTEAFF. The CDR3 DNA is TGTGCCAGCAGCGAGGGACAGGGAGGTACTGAAGCTTTCTTT.

V gene TRBV6-5 combines with J gene TRBJ2-3; D might be TRBD1 or TRBD2, each matching 5 bases. The V gene's germline CDR1 is MNHEY and CDR2 SVGAGI. The CDR3 loop spans 15 amino acids. Between the trimmed V and J ends, which lost 7 bases and 1 base, there was a span of 15 bases. The CDR3 sequence: CASTPGGIGTDTQYF. The CDR3 bases are TGTGCCAGCACCCCTGGGGGTATAGGCACAGATACGCAGTATTTT.

J is TRBJ2-7 and V is TRBV27; 12 bases align to TRBD2. The CDR3 extends over 18 amino acids. Losses at the gene ends were 0 bases for V and 3 bases for J; bases not matched to a gene: 9. Germline CDR1 reads MNHEY; CDR2 reads SMNVEV (reference sequence). The DNA of the CDR3 is TGTGCCAGCAGTTTATCCCAAGGACTAGCGGGATCCCGCTACGAGCAGTACTTC. It encodes CASSLSQGLAGSRYEQYF.

Of note for this clone: A single base is all that separates this from a far larger clone, so a read error is likely. Other DNA sequences in the same sample also yield this CDR3. CDR3 amino acids: CASSLSGARETQYF. The CDR3, as DNA: TGCGCCAGCAGCTTGTCTGGGGCACGGGAGACCCAGTACTTC. The chain employs TRBV5-1 and TRBJ2-5; TRBD1 is a possible D gene (5 bases). The germline gives CDR1 SGHRS, CDR2 YFSETQ. The CDR3 is made up of 14 amino acids. V dropped 1 base and J dropped 5 bases, with 12 bases sitting between them.

This clone was seen a handful of times. This chain connects TRBV5-4 to TRBJ1-2; D not certain. The CDR3 is 13 amino acids. Germline V gene lookup returns CDR1 SGHNT and CDR2 YYREEE (reference sequence). The V and J ends lost 1 base and 0 bases respectively, with 4 bases between them. This CDR3 reads CASSLTPNYGYTF. In DNA form, the CDR3 reads TGTGCCAGCAGCTTGACACCTAACTATGGCTACACCTTC.

This clone was found a few times. The chain joins TRBV5-1 to TRBJ1-1; 9 nucleotides match TRBD1. The CDR3 consists of 17 residues. V gave up 1 base and J gave up 10 bases; unmatched junction bases: 17. CDR1 and CDR2 from the germline V gene are SGHRS and YFSETQ. The CDR3 protein is CASSLTGTDRGTFVAFF. The DNA for the CDR3 is TGCGCCAGCAGCTTGACGGGTACCGACAGGGGGACTTTTGTAGCTTTCTTT.

This clone was seen ten or more times. The chain combines TRBV18 with TRBJ2-7; D uncertain. V lost 3 bases and J 0 bases, leaving 12 bases between the germline ends. CDR1 and CDR2 (germline): KGHSH, LQKENI. The length of the CDR3 is 15 residues. CDR3 nucleotides: TGTGCCAGCTCACCCTATGATGCTAGCTCCTACGAGCAGTACTTC. It specifies CASSPYDASSYEQYF.

This clone came up a few times. V is TRBV2 and J is TRBJ1-2, with a possible D match to TRBD1 (5 bases). The CDR3 has 17 amino acids. The V gene's germline CDR1 is SNHLY and CDR2 FYNNEI. Trimming pared 0 bases from V and 4 bases from J, leaving 18 bases between. The CDR3 DNA reads TGTGCCAGCAGTGAAGCGCTTCGGGGCGTCCTTTCCTATGGCTACACCTTC. This translates into CASSEALRGVLSYGYTF.

The rearrangement joins TRBV29-1 to TRBJ2-2, with 7 bases that match TRBD2. The CDR3 covers 15 residues. Trimming at V came to 7 bases and at J to 6 bases, leaving 14 bases not matched to a gene. Germline CDR1 reads SQVTM; CDR2 reads ANQGSEA. CDR3 DNA sequence: TGCAGCGCCCGACGGGAGGCTAGCGTCCCCGGGGAGCTGTTTTTT. This gives the protein CSARREASVPGELFF.

Turning to this clone: The sample carries other DNA sequences with the same CDR3. The rearrangement links TRBV30 to TRBJ2-7, with D unresolved. V was trimmed by 0 bases and J by 4 bases, leaving 13 bases between them. The length of the CDR3 is 14 residues. Per the germline V gene, CDR1 is GTSNPN and CDR2 is SVGIG (reference sequence). The CDR3 nucleotides are TGTGCCTGGAGTGTGGGCGGTGTTTCGTACGAGCAGTACTTC. This encodes CAWSVGGVSYEQYF.

This clone was recorded at least ten times. This CDR3 is also generated by other DNA sequences in the sample. The V gene is TRBV2, the J gene TRBJ2-7; 7 bases agree with TRBD1. This CDR3 contains 12 residues. Trimming at V came to 8 bases and at J to 4 bases, leaving 5 bases not matched to a gene. Germline CDR1 reads SNHLY; CDR2 reads FYNNEI. CDR3 region: CASSGTAYEQYF. CDR3 nucleotides: TGTGCCAGCTCCGGGACAGCGTACGAGCAGTACTTC. The full variable domain, rest sourced from reference TRBV2 and TRBJ2-7, is EPEVTQTPSHQVTQMGQEVILRCVPISNHLYFYWYRQILGQKVEFLVSFYNNEISEKSEIFDDQFSVERPDGSNFTLKIRSTKLEDSAMYFCASSGTAYEQYFGPGTRLTVT.

The V gene is TRBV7-2, the J gene TRBJ2-2; 12 positions agree with TRBD1. Germline assignment: CDR1 SGHTA and CDR2 FQGNSA. CDR3 length: 18 amino acids. J lost 7 bases, V lost 2 bases, and 11 bases had no gene match. The chain's CDR3 is CASSLYAPGQGAGGELFF. The DNA for the CDR3 is TGTGCCAGCAGCTTATATGCACCGGGACAGGGGGCGGGCGGGGAGCTGTTTTTT.